A selection of T cell receptor beta chains follows, all from one sample in a study of T cell responses to AZD1222 COVID-19 vaccine. The repertoire was sequenced with immunoSEQ multiplex PCR; TCRdb's copy has only in-frame clones and lacks some. The table has just over 150,000 clones, around nine tenths seen once; the top ten hold approximately 1.6%. The sequencing used peripheral blood, collected 28 days after the second AZD1222 dose. The receptors here all came from an adult who received the AZD1222 COVID-19 vaccine. The CDR3 runs from the conserved cysteine through the conserved F or W. The D gene is left open where the match is weak. Where a row states a size, it is once, few, many or the class of an expanded clone; other rows omit it.

size	D	V	J	length	CDR3	DNA
few	TRBD2	TRBV5-1	TRBJ2-7	14	CASSPAGTTYEQYF	TGCGCCAGCAGCCCCGCCGGGACTACTTACGAGCAGTACTTC
NA	NA	TRBV30	TRBJ2-4	15	CAWEGKGRVKNIQYF	TGTGCCTGGGAGGGGAAGGGAAGGGTCAAAAACATTCAGTACTTC
NA	TRBD1	TRBV6-2/TRBV6-3	TRBJ1-3	17	CASSHYRTGDSGNTIYF	TGTGCCAGCAGCCACTACCGGACAGGGGACTCTGGAAACACCATATATTTT
few	NA	TRBV6-4	TRBJ2-1	13	CASSDGAQNEQFF	TGTGCCAGCAGTGACGGAGCGCAAAATGAGCAGTTCTTC
NA	TRBD1	TRBV19	TRBJ1-2	12	CASSAGTVFYTF	TGTGCCAGTAGTGCGGGGACAGTCTTCTACACCTTC
NA	NA	TRBV29-1	TRBJ1-1	11	CSALGNTEAFF	TGCAGCGCCCTTGGGAACACTGAAGCTTTCTTT
NA	TRBD2	TRBV4-2	TRBJ2-1	18	CASSQEFPAGGRYNEQFF	TGTGCCAGCAGCCAAGAGTTTCCTGCGGGAGGCCGGTACAATGAGCAGTTCTTC
NA	TRBD1	TRBV18	TRBJ2-5	14	CASSSTGGGETQYF	TGTGCCAGCTCGTCGACAGGGGGCGGTGAGACCCAGTACTTC
NA	NA	TRBV3-1/TRBV3-2	TRBJ2-1	14	CASSHRYSNNKQFF	TGTGCCAGCAGCCATCGTTACAGCAACAATAAGCAGTTCTTC
NA	NA	TRBV25-1	TRBJ2-3	13	CASSRTVGDTQYF	TGTGCCAGCAGCAGGACGGTTGGCGATACGCAGTATTTT
NA	TRBD1	TRBV5-1	TRBJ1-1	16	CASSLRTGGANTEAFF	TGCGCCAGCAGCCTGAGGACAGGGGGCGCAAACACTGAAGCTTTCTTT
NA	NA	TRBV11-2	TRBJ1-4	17	CASSKIPAAGKNEKLFF	TGTGCCAGCAGTAAGATCCCGGCGGCAGGCAAAAATGAAAAACTGTTTTTT
NA	NA	TRBV6-5	TRBJ1-5	14	CASSTWGSNQPQHF	TGTGCCAGCAGCACGTGGGGTAGCAATCAGCCCCAGCATTTT
NA	TRBD1	TRBV5-1	TRBJ2-2	19	CASSPGISRQGRSTGELFF	TGCGCCAGCAGCCCCGGGATTTCGAGACAGGGAAGGAGCACCGGGGAGCTGTTTTTT
NA	NA	TRBV6-5	TRBJ2-1	14	CASSRNRRGDEQFF	TGTGCCAGCAGCCGAAATCGCAGGGGGGATGAGCAGTTCTTC
once	NA	TRBV16	TRBJ1-2	14	CASSQAQTEGGYTF	TGTGCCAGCAGCCAAGCACAGACAGAGGGTGGCTACACCTTC
NA	TRBD2	TRBV19	TRBJ2-1	17	CASISTSGSYSYNEQFF	TGTGCCAGTATATCTACTAGCGGTTCCTACTCCTACAATGAGCAGTTCTTC
NA	NA	TRBV30	TRBJ2-1	13	CAWSHSSYNEQFF	TGTGCCTGGAGTCATAGCTCCTACAATGAGCAGTTCTTC
once	NA	TRBV5-4	TRBJ2-2	15	CASSWGPGSPGELFF	TGTGCCAGCAGCTGGGGCCCGGGTTCCCCCGGGGAGCTGTTTTTT
once	NA	TRBV25-1	TRBJ1-6	13	CASHRGGWSPLHF	TGTGCCAGCCACCGCGGGGGATGGTCACCCCTCCACTTT
NA	NA	TRBV5-1	TRBJ1-5	14	CASSFLNFSQPQHF	TGCGCCAGCAGCTTTTTAAACTTTAGTCAGCCCCAGCATTTT
NA	NA	TRBV6-5	TRBJ1-5	16	CASSLTGNVLGQPQHF	TGTGCCAGCAGTTTAACAGGGAACGTTTTAGGGCAGCCCCAGCATTTT
NA	NA	TRBV30	TRBJ2-7	11	CAWGTTYEQYF	TGTGCCTGGGGGACAACCTACGAGCAGTACTTC
few	NA	TRBV5-1	TRBJ2-2	13	CASSLVGAGELFF	TGCGCCAGCAGCTTGGTGGGGGCTGGGGAGCTGTTTTTT
many	NA	TRBV9	TRBJ2-3	15	CASSVEAATTDTQYF	TGTGCCAGCAGCGTTGAAGCAGCTACCACAGATACGCAGTATTTT
NA	TRBD2	TRBV5-1	TRBJ2-3	16	CASSLPSGGARDTQYF	TGCGCCAGCAGCTTGCCTAGCGGGGGGGCGAGAGATACGCAGTATTTT
NA	TRBD1	TRBV3-1/TRBV3-2	TRBJ1-5	15	CASSQAQGAKQPQHF	TGTGCCAGCAGCCAGGCACAGGGGGCGAAACAGCCCCAGCATTTT